This TCR beta chain appears in the sequencing data of a study of T cell repertoires in cytomegalovirus infection (dated by TCRdb to about 2019). Study-level background: Peptide stimulations targeted recently identified HLA-C-restricted CMV epitopes, whose presentation resists viral immunomodulation, together with well-studied HLA-B-restricted epitopes. The HLA type of each donor mattered for the analysis, because public TCR beta signatures pointed to carriage of CMV infection along with the matching HLA type.

What the research found in general, with its limitations: Carriers of CMV infection plus the relevant HLA type were discriminated by the cumulative frequency of public TCR beta family members in the study cohort and in an independent roughly 400-donor cohort. The ex vivo response was dominated by HLA-C-restricted CMV-specific TCR beta clonotypes, which also provided the single most frequent clonotype in two of eight donors.

V ends up 3 bases short and J 4 bases short, with an unmatched junction base count of 9. The CDR3 holds 16 amino acids from the cysteine to the phenylalanine. The sequence is cut down to CDR3 DNA, 48 bases in frame from base 1. CDR1 DFQATT and CDR2 SNEGSKA are derived from the germline V gene (reference sequence). This clonotype was counted between two and nine times. The antigen it binds to is not known. Base qualities are not at hand, and no much larger clone is one base apart. The data were produced on an Illumina HiSeq 1500. TCRdb reworked the public reads: Q25 trimming with fastp, MiXCR clone assembly, productive beta chains retained. Under each unique CDR3 protein, matching rows form one entry showing the most common genes and DNA. This sample gives roughly 920,000 distinct CDR3 sequences in total; approximately 31% of them show up just once. The ten most abundant clones make up around 15% of the sample.

The sample's treatment or condition label, in plain terms: in vitro stimulation with specific CMV peptide epitopes to enrich CMV-specific T cells. Sequenced here: cultured CD8+ T cells from PBMCs, sampled from culture after CMV antigen stimulation. The sequence was obtained from a human donor in good health (CMV status not recorded). Some clones in this sample may be carry-over from other donors' samples. This chain is built from TRBV20-1 and TRBJ2-2, with 9 central nucleotides matching TRBD1. The DNA sequence is given as TGCAGTGCTAGGGCCCTGGGGACAGGGCGCACCGGGGAGCTGTTTTTT. It encodes CSARALGTGRTGELFF.